The 8 T cell receptor beta chains given below trace back to one sample, sequenced in a study of blood T cells in healthy people across ages. Combining a sample-barcoded 5' primer with a J-beta primer mix, a second PCR ran for about 7 to 11 cycles. One entry per CDR3 protein results from TCRdb running MiXCR on the 5' RACE reads. The table shows approximately 800,000 distinct CDR3 sequences, with 20% to 25% occurring only once. The same sample was also used in a study of T cells of mothers and their children.

What was sequenced was blood. These receptors were collected from a boy aged 10-17 years in good health.

The chain has TRBV6-1 and TRBJ2-1; either TRBD1 or TRBD2 may supply D (5 bases each). Germline CDR1 MNHNS, CDR2 SASEGT. This CDR3 spans 16 amino acids. Deletions cut 7 bases from V and 5 bases from J, with 21 bases between. The CDR3, as DNA: TGTGCCAGCACCCAAATGGGGGTAAGGACAAACAATGAGCAGTTCTTC. Protein product: CASTQMGVRTNNEQFF.

This clonotype was seen once. The gene calls are TRBV25-1 and TRBJ2-5; D uncertain. CDR1 and CDR2 (germline): MGHDK, SYGVNS. Trimming stripped 4 bases from V and 5 bases from J, with 11 bases between. The CDR3 extends over 13 amino acids. The CDR3 DNA is TGTGCCAGCAGTGGAGTGGTTGGGGAGACCCAGTACTTC. Protein: CASSGVVGETQYF.

This clonotype was recorded a few times. This sequence joins TRBV28 and TRBJ1-2; D perhaps matches TRBD1 (5 bases). Germline CDR1 MDHEN, CDR2 SYDVKM. V dropped 8 bases and J dropped 0 bases, with 19 bases sitting between them. The CDR3 totals 16 residues. The DNA for the CDR3 is TGTGCCAGCTCTGAGGGGACCGTTCATTCTAACTATGGCTACACCTTC. Encoded protein: CASSEGTVHSNYGYTF.

The chain recombines TRBV5-1 with TRBJ2-5; D unclear. V lost 0 bases and J lost 0, with 9 bases in between. The germline CDR1 and CDR2 sequences are SGHRS and YFSETQ. The length of the CDR3 is 15 residues. This CDR3 is CASSLETSDQETQYF. The CDR3 DNA is TGCGCCAGCAGCTTGGAGACATCCGACCAAGAGACCCAGTACTTC. The complete variable domain, with remaining parts taken from reference TRBV5-1 and TRBJ2-5, reads KAGVTQTPRYLIKTRGQQVTLSCSPISGHRSVSWYQQTPGQGLQFLFEYFSETQRNKGNFPGRFSGRQFSNSRSEMNVSTLELGDSALYLCASSLETSDQETQYFGPGTRLLVL.

V gene TRBV27 combines with J gene TRBJ1-5; TRBD1 aligns across 7 bases. V dropped 3 bases and J dropped 3; count of bases not matched to a gene: 5. CDR1 and CDR2 from the germline V gene are MNHEY and SMNVEV (reference sequence). This CDR3 region has 15 residues. CDR3 in DNA: TGTGCCAGCAGTTTCGAAGGGGGCGCCAATCAGCCCCAGCATTTT. This sequence encodes CASSFEGGANQPQHF.

The V gene is TRBV4-2, the J gene TRBJ2-1; D is perhaps TRBD1 (5 bases). The ends were cut back, 4 bases at V and 8 bases at J, with 15 bases in the middle. Germline loops: CDR1 LGHNA, CDR2 YNFKEQ. CDR3 length: 14 amino acids. CDR3 DNA: TGTGCCAGCAGCCTTGGACACCCTTATGATGAGCAGTTCTTC. Amino acids: CASSLGHPYDEQFF.

In its sample, this clonotype was seen a few times. V and J are TRBV27 and TRBJ2-7, with D possibly matching TRBD2 (7 bases). Germline loops: CDR1 MNHEY, CDR2 SMNVEV (reference sequence). The germline V and J ends were trimmed by 7 bases and 3 bases, with 19 bases remaining between them. This CDR3 is built from 15 residues. CDR3 DNA: TGTGCCAGCACCTGGGTGGGGGGGCGGTTCTACGAGCAGTACTTC. Protein: CASTWVGGRFYEQYF.

The V gene is TRBV28, the J gene TRBJ1-4; D is possibly TRBD1 (6 bases). There are 14 residues in the CDR3. Trimming left V 4 bases short and J 7 bases short, with 13 bases between. Germline values: CDR1 MDHEN, CDR2 SYDVKM. CDR3 region: CASSSDSVVEKLFF. CDR3 DNA sequence: TGTGCCAGCAGTTCGGACAGTGTGGTTGAAAAACTGTTTTTT.